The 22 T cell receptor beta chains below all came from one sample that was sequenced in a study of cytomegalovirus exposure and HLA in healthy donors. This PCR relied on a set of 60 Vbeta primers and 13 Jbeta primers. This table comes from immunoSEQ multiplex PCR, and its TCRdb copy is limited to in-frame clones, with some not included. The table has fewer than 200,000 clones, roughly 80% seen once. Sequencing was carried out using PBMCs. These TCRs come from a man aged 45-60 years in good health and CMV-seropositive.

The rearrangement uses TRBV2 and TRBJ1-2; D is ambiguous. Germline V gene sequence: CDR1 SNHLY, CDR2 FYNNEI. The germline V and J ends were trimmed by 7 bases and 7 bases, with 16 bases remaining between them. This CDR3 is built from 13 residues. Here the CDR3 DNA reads TGTGCCAGCATCGAGTCGGTATCGCGTGGCTACACCTTC. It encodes CASIESVSRGYTF.

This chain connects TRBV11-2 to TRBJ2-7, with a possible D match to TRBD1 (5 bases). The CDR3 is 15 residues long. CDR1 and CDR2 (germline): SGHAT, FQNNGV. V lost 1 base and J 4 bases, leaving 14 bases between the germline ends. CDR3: CASSLARAGFYEQYF. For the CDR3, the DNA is TGTGCCAGCAGCTTAGCCAGGGCAGGGTTTTACGAGCAGTACTTC.

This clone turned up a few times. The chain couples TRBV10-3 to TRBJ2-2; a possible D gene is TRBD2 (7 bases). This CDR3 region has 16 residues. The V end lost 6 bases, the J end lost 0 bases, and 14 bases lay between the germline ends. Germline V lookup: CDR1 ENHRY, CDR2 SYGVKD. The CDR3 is CAIRGGGGPNTGELFF. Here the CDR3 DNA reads TGTGCCATCAGGGGGGGCGGGGGACCGAACACCGGGGAGCTGTTTTTT.

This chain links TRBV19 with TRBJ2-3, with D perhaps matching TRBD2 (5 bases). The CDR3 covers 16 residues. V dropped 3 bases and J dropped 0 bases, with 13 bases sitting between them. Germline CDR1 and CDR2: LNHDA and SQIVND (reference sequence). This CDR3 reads CASSMGAGTSTDTQYF. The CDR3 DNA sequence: TGTGCCAGTAGTATGGGCGCGGGCACTAGCACAGATACGCAGTATTTT.

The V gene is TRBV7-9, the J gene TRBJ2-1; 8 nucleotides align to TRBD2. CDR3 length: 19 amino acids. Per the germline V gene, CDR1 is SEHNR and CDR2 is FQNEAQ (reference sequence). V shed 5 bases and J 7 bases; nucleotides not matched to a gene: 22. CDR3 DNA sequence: TGTGCCAGCAGCCCCGGCGGGAGGTTACAACAAGGCCTTACAAATGAGCAGTTCTTC. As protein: CASSPGGRLQQGLTNEQFF.

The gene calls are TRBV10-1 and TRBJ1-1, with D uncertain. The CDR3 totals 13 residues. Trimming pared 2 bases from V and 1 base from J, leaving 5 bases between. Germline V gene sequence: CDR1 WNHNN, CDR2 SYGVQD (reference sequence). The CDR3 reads CASSEDKNTEAFF. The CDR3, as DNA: TGCGCCAGCAGTGAGGACAAGAACACTGAAGCTTTCTTT.

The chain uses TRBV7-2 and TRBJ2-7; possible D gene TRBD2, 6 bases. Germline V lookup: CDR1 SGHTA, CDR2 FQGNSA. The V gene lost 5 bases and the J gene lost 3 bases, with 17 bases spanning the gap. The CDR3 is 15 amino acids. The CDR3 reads CASSPALLADYEQYF. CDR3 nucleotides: TGTGCCAGCAGCCCAGCCCTATTAGCGGACTACGAGCAGTACTTC.

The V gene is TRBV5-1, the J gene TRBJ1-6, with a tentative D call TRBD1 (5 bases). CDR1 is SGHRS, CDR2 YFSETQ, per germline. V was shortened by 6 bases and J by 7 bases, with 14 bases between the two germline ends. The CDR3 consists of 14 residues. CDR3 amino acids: CASNQGMRNSPLHF. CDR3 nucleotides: TGCGCCAGCAATCAGGGAATGCGGAATTCACCCCTCCACTTT.

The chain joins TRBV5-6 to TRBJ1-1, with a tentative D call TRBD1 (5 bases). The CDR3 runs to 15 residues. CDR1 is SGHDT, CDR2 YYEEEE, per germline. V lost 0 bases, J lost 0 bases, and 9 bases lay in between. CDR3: CASSLAQGLNTEAFF. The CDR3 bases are TGTGCCAGCAGCTTGGCGCAGGGTCTGAACACTGAAGCTTTCTTT.

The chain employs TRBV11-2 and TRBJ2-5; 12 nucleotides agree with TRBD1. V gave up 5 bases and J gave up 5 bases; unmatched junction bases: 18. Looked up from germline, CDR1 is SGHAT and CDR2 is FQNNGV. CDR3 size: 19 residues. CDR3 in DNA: TGTGCCAGCAGCCGCAATTTAGAGGGCGGGACAGGGGGCGCCGAGACCCAGTACTTC. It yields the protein CASSRNLEGGTGGAETQYF. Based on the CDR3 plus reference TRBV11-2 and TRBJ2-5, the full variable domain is EAGVAQSPRYKIIEKRQSVAFWCNPISGHATLYWYQQILGQGPKLLIQFQNNGVVDDSQLPKDRFSAERLKGVDSTLKIQPAKLEDSAVYLCASSRNLEGGTGGAETQYFGPGTRLLVL.

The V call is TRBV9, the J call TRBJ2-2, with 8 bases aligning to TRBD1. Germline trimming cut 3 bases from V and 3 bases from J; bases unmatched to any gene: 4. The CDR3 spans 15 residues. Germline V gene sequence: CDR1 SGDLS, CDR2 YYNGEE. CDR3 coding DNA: TGTGCCAGCAGCGGACAGGGGTTGGACACCGGGGAGCTGTTTTTT. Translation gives CASSGQGLDTGELFF.

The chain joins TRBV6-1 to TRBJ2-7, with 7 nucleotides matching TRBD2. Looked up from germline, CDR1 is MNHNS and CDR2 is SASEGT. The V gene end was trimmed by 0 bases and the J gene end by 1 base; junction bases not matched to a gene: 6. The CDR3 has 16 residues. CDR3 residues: CASSEARGTASYEQYF. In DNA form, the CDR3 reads TGTGCCAGCAGTGAAGCGCGGGGGACGGCGTCCTACGAGCAGTACTTC.

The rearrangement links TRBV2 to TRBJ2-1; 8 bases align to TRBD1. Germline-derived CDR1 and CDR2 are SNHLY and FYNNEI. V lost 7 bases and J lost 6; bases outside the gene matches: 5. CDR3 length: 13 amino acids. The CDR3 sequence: CASTRGRSNEQFF. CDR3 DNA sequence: TGTGCCAGCACCAGGGGGCGTAGCAATGAGCAGTTCTTC.

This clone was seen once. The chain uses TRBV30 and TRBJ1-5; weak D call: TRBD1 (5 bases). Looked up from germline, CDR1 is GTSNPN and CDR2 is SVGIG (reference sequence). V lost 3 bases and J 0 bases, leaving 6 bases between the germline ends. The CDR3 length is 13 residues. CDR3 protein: CAWSRDSNQPQHF. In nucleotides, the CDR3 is TGTGCCTGGAGCAGGGATAGCAATCAGCCCCAGCATTTT.

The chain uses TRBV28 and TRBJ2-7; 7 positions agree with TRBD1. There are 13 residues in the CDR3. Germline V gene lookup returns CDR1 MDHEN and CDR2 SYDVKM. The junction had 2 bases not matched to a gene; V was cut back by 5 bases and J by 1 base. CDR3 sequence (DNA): TGTGCCAGCAGTCACAGGGGTTCCTACGAGCAGTACTTC. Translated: CASSHRGSYEQYF. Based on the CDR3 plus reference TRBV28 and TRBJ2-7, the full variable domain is DVKVTQSSRYLVKRTGEKVFLECVQDMDHENMFWYRQDPGLGLRLIYFSYDVKMKEKGDIPEGYSVSREKKERFSLILESASTNQTSMYLCASSHRGSYEQYFGPGTRLTVT.

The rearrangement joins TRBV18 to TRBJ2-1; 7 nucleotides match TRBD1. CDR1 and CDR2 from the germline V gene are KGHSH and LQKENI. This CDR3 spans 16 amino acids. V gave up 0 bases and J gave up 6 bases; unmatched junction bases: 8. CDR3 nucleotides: TGTGCCAGCTCACCACCTCAAGCAGGGGGTGGCAATGAGCAGTTCTTC. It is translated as CASSPPQAGGGNEQFF.

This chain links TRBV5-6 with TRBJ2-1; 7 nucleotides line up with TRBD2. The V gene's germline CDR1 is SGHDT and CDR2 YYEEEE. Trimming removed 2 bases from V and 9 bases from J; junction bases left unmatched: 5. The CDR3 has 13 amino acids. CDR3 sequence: CASSFPTSREQFF. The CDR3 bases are TGTGCCAGCAGCTTCCCGACTAGCCGTGAGCAGTTCTTC.

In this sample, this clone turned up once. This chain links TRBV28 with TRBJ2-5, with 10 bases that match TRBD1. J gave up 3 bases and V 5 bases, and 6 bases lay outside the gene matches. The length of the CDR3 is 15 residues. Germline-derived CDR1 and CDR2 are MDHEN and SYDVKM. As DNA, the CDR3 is TGTGCCAGCAGTACCGGGACAGGGGACAAAGAGACCCAGTACTTC. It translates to CASSTGTGDKETQYF.

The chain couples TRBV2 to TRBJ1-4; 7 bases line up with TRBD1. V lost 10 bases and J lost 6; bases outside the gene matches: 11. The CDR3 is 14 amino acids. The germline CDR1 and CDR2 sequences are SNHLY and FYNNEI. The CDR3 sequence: CATSRQGVDEKLFF. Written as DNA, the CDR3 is TGTGCCACCTCAAGACAGGGTGTGGATGAAAAACTGTTTTTT.

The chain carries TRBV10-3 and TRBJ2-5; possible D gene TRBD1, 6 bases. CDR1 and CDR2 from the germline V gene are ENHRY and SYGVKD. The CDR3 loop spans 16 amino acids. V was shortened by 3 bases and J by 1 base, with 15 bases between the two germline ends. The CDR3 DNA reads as TGTGCCATCAGTGATGGACCGTCAGGGGCCCAAGAGACCCAGTACTTC. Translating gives CAISDGPSGAQETQYF.

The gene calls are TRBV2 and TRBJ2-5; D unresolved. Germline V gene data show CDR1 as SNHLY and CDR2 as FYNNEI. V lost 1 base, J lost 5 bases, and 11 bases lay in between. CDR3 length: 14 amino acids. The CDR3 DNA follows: TGTGCCAGCAGTGAAGTATCCCCTTATGAGACCCAGTACTTC. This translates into CASSEVSPYETQYF.

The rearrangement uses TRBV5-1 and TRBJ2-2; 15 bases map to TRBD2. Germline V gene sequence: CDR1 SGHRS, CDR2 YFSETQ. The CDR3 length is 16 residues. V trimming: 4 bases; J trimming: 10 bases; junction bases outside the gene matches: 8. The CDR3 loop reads CASSPGLAGGPSELFF. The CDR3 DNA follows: TGCGCCAGCAGCCCGGGACTAGCGGGGGGCCCTTCGGAGCTGTTTTTT.